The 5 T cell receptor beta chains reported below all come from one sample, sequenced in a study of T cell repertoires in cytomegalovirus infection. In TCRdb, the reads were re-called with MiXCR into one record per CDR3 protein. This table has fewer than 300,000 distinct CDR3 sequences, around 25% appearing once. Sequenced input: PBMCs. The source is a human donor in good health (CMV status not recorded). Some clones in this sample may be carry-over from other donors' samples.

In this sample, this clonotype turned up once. CDR3 sequence reads: CASVGPLDNEQFF. In DNA form, the CDR3 reads TGTGCCAGCGTAGGACCGCTCGACAATGAGCAGTTCTTC. The rearrangement joins TRBV25-1 to TRBJ2-1; no clear D. Germline-derived CDR1 and CDR2 are MGHDK and SYGVNS. The CDR3 is 13 amino acids. V was shortened by 8 bases and J by 5 bases, with 13 bases between the two germline ends. Combining the CDR3 with reference TRBV25-1 and TRBJ2-1 gives the whole variable domain EADIYQTPRYLVIGTGKKITLECSQTMGHDKMYWYQQDPGMELHLIHYSYGVNSTEKGDLSSESTVSRIRTEHFPLTLESARPSHTSQYLCASVGPLDNEQFFGPGTRLTVL.

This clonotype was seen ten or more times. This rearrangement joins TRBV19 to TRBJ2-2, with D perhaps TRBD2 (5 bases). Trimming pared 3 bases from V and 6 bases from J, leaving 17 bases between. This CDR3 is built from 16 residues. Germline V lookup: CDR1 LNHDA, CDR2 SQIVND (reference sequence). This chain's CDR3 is CASSMGRTLRPGELFF. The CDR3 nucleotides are TGTGCCAGTAGTATGGGTCGGACTTTGCGGCCCGGGGAGCTGTTTTTT.

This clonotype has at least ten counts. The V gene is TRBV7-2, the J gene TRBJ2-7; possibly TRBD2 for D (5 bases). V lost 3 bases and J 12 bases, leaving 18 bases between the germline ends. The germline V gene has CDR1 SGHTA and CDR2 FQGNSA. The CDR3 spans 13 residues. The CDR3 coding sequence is TGTGCCAGCAGCTTTCCTGGGGTAGCGATTTGGTACTTC. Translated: CASSFPGVAIWYF.

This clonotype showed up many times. The CDR3 coding sequence is TGTGCCAGCAGCCCCCTTGGGGGAACGTGGTTGGATACGCAGTATTTT. It yields the protein CASSPLGGTWLDTQYF. This rearrangement joins TRBV7-2 to TRBJ2-3, with D possibly called TRBD1 or TRBD2 (5 bases each). Germline V gives CDR1 SGHTA, CDR2 FQGNSA. With 5 bases removed from V and 6 bases from J, the gap between germline ends came to 21 bases. The CDR3 loop spans 16 amino acids.

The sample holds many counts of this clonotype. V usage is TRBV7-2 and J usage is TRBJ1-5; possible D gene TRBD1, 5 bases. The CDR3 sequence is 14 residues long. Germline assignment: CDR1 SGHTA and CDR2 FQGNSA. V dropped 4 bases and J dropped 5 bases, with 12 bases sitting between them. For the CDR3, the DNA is TGTGCCAGCAGCTCCCGGACAACTGATCAGCCCCAGCATTTT. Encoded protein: CASSSRTTDQPQHF. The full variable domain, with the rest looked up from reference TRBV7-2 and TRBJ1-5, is GAGVSQSPSNKVTEKGKDVELRCDPISGHTALYWYRQSLGQGLEFLIYFQGNSAPDKSGLPSDRFSAERTGGSVSTLTIQRTQQEDSAVYLCASSSRTTDQPQHFGDGTRLSIL.